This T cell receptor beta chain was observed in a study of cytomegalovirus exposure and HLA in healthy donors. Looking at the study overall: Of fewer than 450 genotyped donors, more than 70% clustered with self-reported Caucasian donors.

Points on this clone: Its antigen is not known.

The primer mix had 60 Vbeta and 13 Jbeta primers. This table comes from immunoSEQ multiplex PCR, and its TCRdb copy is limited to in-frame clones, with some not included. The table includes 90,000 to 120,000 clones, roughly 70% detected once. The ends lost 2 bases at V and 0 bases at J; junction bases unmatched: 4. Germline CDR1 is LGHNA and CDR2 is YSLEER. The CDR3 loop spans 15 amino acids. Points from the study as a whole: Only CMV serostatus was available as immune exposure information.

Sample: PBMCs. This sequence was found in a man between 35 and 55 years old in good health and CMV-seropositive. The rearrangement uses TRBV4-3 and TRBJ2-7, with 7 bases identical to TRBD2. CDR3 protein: CASSQSSGSSYEQYF. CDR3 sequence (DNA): TGCGCCAGCAGCCAATCTAGCGGTAGCTCCTACGAGCAGTACTTC.